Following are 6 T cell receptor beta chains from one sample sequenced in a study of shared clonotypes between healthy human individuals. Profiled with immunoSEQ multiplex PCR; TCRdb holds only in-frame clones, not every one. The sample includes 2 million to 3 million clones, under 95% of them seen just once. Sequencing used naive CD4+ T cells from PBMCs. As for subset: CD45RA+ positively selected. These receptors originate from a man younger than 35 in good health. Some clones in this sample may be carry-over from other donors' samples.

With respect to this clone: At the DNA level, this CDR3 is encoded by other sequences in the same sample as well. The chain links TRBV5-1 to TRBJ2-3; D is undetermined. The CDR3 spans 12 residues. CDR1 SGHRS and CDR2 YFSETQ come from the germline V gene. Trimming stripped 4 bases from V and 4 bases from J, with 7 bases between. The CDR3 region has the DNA TGCGCCAGCAGCCTGACTGCAGATACGCAGTATTTT. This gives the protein CASSLTADTQYF.

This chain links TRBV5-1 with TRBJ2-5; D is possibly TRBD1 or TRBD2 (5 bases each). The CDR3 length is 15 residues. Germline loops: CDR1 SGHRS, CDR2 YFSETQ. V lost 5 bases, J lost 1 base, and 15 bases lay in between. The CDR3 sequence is CASRPMPGSQETQYF. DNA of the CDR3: TGCGCCAGCAGGCCTATGCCAGGGAGCCAAGAGACCCAGTACTTC.

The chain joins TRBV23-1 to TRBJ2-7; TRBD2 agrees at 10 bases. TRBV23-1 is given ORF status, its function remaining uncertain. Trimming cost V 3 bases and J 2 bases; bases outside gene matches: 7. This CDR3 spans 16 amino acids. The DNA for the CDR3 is TGCGCCAGCAGTCATCCCGGGACTAGCGCGACCTACGAGCAGTACTTC. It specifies CASSHPGTSATYEQYF.

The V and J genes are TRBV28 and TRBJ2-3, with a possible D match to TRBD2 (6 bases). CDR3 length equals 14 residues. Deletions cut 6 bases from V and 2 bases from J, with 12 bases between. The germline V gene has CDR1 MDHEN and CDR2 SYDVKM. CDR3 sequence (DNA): TGTGCCAGCAGGGGGGGTTCCCCCACAGATACGCAGTATTTT. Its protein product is CASRGGSPTDTQYF.

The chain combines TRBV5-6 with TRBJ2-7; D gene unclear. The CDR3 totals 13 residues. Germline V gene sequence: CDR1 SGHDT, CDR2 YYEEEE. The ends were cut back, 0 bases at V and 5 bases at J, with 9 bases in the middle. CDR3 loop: CASSLDLGNEQYF. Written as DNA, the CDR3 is TGTGCCAGCAGCTTGGATCTGGGGAACGAGCAGTACTTC.

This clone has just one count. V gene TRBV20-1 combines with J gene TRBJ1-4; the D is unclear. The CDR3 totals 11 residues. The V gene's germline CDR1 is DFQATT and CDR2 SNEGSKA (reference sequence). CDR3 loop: CGGLQNEKLFF. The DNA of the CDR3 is TGCGGTGGGTTGCAGAATGAAAAACTGTTTTTT.